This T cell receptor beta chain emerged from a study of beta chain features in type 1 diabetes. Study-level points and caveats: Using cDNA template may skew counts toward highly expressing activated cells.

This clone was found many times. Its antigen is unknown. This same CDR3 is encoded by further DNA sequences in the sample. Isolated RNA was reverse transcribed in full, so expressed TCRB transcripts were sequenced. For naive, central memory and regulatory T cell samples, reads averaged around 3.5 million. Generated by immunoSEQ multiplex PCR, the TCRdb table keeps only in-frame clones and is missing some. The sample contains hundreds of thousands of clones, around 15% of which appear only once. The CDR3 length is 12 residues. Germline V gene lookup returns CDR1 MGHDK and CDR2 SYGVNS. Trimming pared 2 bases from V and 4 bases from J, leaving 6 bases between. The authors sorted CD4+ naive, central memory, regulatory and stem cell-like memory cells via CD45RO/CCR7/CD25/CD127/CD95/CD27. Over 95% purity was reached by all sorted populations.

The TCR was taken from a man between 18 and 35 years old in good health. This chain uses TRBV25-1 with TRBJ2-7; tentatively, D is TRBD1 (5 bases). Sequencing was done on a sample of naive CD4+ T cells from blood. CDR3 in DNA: TGTGCCAGCAGTGAACAGGGTTACGAGCAGTACTTC. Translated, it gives CASSEQGYEQYF.